Here is one T cell receptor (beta chain) with its context. What this receptor recognizes is not known. No base quality information exists; no much larger clone differs at one position. The cohort comprised 670 or so healthy bone marrow donors. At the time of sampling, every cohort member was nominally healthy, though immune exposures that went unrecorded were likely present. The donor tested CMV seronegative and was one of the 352 seronegative cohort members. A peripheral blood sample was collected from each donor, and TCR beta sequencing was performed on peripheral blood mononuclear cells. Genomic DNA was extracted from the blood cell samples with the Qiagen DNeasy Blood Extraction Kit. CDR1 and CDR2 are read off the germline V gene (reference sequence) as GTSNPN and SVGIG. The CDR3 sequence holds 17 residues, the cysteine and phenylalanine included. The entry retains the CDR3 DNA only, 51 bases that are in frame from base 1. Trimming leaves V shorter by 1 base and J shorter by 4 bases, with the junction holding 15 bases beyond the gene matches.

The library came from the immunoSEQ multiplex PCR assay. A mixture of 60 forward primers for TCR Vbeta segments and 13 reverse primers for TCR Jbeta segments was used in the multiplex PCR. A multiplex PCR assay on genomic DNA amplified the CDR3 region of rearranged TCR beta genes. The amplified TCR beta libraries were sequenced on the Illumina HiSeq System as 87-base-pair reads. The published analysis was carried out like this. A later analysis tallied 75 million to 85 million unique TCR beta chains across the 700 or so repertoires, and about 12 million of those chains were shared by two or more donors. To remove PCR and sequencing errors, raw reads were error-corrected and collapsed into unique sequences using a nearest-neighbor algorithm that merged closely related sequences. To assign V, D and J gene segments, CDR3 sequences were aligned to IMGT reference sequences. Each retained sequence needed at least a six-nucleotide match to both a V gene segment and a J gene segment. Rearrangements were classified as productive when the CDR3 lacked stop codons and remained in frame with V and J, and all other rearrangements were classified as non-productive. Following IMGT convention, CDR3 was defined as the stretch from the second conserved V-encoded cysteine up to the conserved J-encoded phenylalanine. The earlier analysis of about 500 of the donors excluded sequences that lacked an unambiguous match to a single V gene segment. An earlier analysis of 587 of the donors classified V segments as functional when productive rearrangements were above 56.7% and as segregating when the standard deviation between donors was above 5%. A statistical classification framework was built for diagnosing cytomegalovirus status from the catalog of TCR beta chain sequences. A later analysis assigned V and J genes by comparing TCR nucleotide sequences with IMGT/GENE-DB human TR gene sequences. The TCRdist pipeline was used in a later analysis to assign CDR3 sequences and most-parsimonious VDJ recombination scenarios. In a later analysis, each TCR beta chain was defined by its CDR3 amino acid sequence together with its V-gene family, and reads without a unique V-gene family were excluded. As a way to deal with suspected cross-contamination and a sequencing artifact, a later analysis dropped roughly 620 nucleotide sequences that were highly shared and had low generation probability. In a later analysis, a clonal expansion index was calculated for each public chain from normalized within-repertoire ranks of inferred template counts. In a later analysis, generation probabilities were computed with a VDJ recombination model fitted to out-of-frame rearrangements, and the resulting probabilities were checked against IGoR. In a later analysis, TCR-TCR, TCR-HLA and TCR-CMV co-occurrence was scored with hypergeometric tests, and a repertoire-size bias correction was applied to TCR pairs. A later analysis estimated false discovery rates by permuting HLA or CMV assignments 20 times. A later analysis grouped co-occurring TCRs with DBSCAN, adding TCRdist sequence similarity when clustering within HLA-allele-positive subsets. Repertoires with fewer than 30,000 or more than 120,000 public chains, plus five repertoires with anomalous nucleotide sharing, were excluded from co-occurrence clustering. TCRdb limited this immuneACCESS table to in-frame rearrangements with V and J called. A share of clones is missing; checked studies link under half to unresolved V genes, and the rest is unexplained. Clone size and V and J calls were adopted from that table, with D and trimming inferred from the DNA. This sample gives about 100,000 clones in total; less than 90% of them show up just once. Together, the top ten hold just over 2.5% of the sample.

These data belong to a study of cytomegalovirus exposure and HLA in healthy donors (dated 2017 in TCRdb). General notes on the study: An earlier analysis of 587 of the donors reported about 260 Gb of sequence data and around 110 million unique TCR beta sequences obtained from 180 million or so T cells. A later genetic analysis used genome-wide SNP genotypes for about 60% of the 666 donors, treating that subset as a discovery cohort. Alongside the repertoire data, information on donor age, sex, ethnicity and CMV serostatus was compiled. The study aimed to test whether signatures of past pathogen exposure could be identified by cataloging public T cell receptors. The later analysis used no new phenotypic data to find candidate immune exposures, relying instead on TCR beta sequences and their occurrence across donors. HLA typing covered class I and class II loci at four-digit resolution. All discovery cohort repertoires had been generated on a single sequencing platform. Among roughly 400 genotyped donors of the cohort, an average of approximately 240,000 unique TCR beta nucleotide sequences was sequenced per donor, of which approximately 19% were non-productive. Among the roughly 400 genotyped donors, around 81% belonged to the genetic ancestry cluster associated with self-reported Caucasian donors. The study combined high-throughput TCR immunosequencing, statistical association of individual TCRs with disease status, and machine learning to predict cytomegalovirus infection status. Several DR-DQ haplotypes were treated as single units for association and clustering because of strong linkage in the cohort. To study patterns of TCR occurrence, a later analysis re-analyzed previously published TCR beta repertoires from 600 to 750 donors and added high-resolution HLA genotyping. To decide whether each TCR beta V gene segment behaved as functional or pseudogenic, an earlier analysis of 587 of the donors relied on high-throughput TCR beta sequencing. An early release covering 550 to 650 HLA-typed donors comprised about 300 gigabases of sequencing data and roughly 85 million unique TCR sequences. Besides the first cohort of around 670 subjects, a separate validation cohort made up of roughly 130 different subjects was used. The T cell repertoires of 666 subjects were profiled by immunosequencing and related to cytomegalovirus serostatus. Typing coverage differed by locus: A, B, C, DRB1 and DQB1 were typed in roughly 620-630 donors, DQA1 in 522, DPA1 in around 610, and DPB1 in roughly 470. What the study reported, not specific to this receptor: In both the original and validation cohorts, the classifier was reported to diagnose cytomegalovirus status with high specificity and sensitivity. Assigning TCR associations to individual alleles was difficult when HLA alleles, especially DR and DQ, strongly co-occurred. Because HLA typing was missing for some donors at each locus, association tests included only the typed subset. It was suggested by the authors that the approach could potentially be generalized to other disease states and immunological phenotypes. In a later analysis, most CMV-associated TCR beta chains were found to appear HLA-restricted, with HLA associations seemingly driven largely by CMV exposure. V-gene and J-gene trimming of TCR beta chains was associated with a missense DCLRE1C variant in a later genetic analysis, and the association was replicated in an independent cohort. The 87-base-pair reads could not distinguish some IMGT-functional V segments, including TRBV6-2 and TRBV6-3, so those segments were excluded. In an earlier analysis of approximately 590 of the donors, most TCR beta V segments appeared in productive rearrangements about 87% or about 30% of the time, broadly matching IMGT annotations. This cohort had only TCR beta chains sequenced, and the lack of alpha or paired-chain data limited which features could be detected. In a later analysis, the rate of TCR association differed among HLA loci, with DRB1 alleles having the most associated TCRs and HLA-C alleles having the fewest. A further reported finding was that TCR beta sequences accurately predicted the HLA-A and HLA-B alleles for most subjects in the first cohort. In a later genetic analysis, fewer N-insertions in productive TCRs were reported among donors in an Asian-associated ancestry cluster than the roughly 700-donor mean. Roughly uniform sequencing depth across donors was assumed in presence/absence analyses, although this assumption may not hold. A cluster of highly shared sequence variants was judged likely to represent a technical artifact of the sequencing pipeline. Most TCR sequences were observed very rarely across donors, whereas some public TCRs were present in many individuals. A later analysis associated 16,951 TCR beta sequences with specific HLA alleles at a false discovery rate of 0.05. According to a later analysis, parvovirus B19, influenza, CMV and Epstein-Barr virus appeared linked to several top co-occurrence clusters. A later analysis found that HLA-associated TCR beta chains were more clonally expanded and had lower generation probabilities than equally common non-associated chains. In the study, approximately 160 TCR beta chains were listed as associated with cytomegalovirus. Because counts were too low, about 18 rarely observed V segments, including chromosome 9 orphons, were excluded from the earlier analysis of fewer than 650 of the donors. A few of the identified cytomegalovirus-associated TCR beta chains were confirmed in vitro to be specific for cytomegalovirus antigens. CMV serostatus was the only immune exposure information available for the cohort. Linkage disequilibrium might explain the correlated functional status among segregating V segments, but an unknown experimental factor could not be excluded.

The clonotype originates from a man aged 40-49 years in good health and CMV-seronegative. Sequencing was carried out using PBMCs. The chain is made from TRBV30 and TRBJ1-2; 7 of the junction bases match TRBD1. The DNA reads as follows: TGTGCCTGGAGTGCATCTCTCCGCGACAGGGTGGGCTATGGCTACACCTTC. Its translation reads: CAWSASLRDRVGYGYTF.